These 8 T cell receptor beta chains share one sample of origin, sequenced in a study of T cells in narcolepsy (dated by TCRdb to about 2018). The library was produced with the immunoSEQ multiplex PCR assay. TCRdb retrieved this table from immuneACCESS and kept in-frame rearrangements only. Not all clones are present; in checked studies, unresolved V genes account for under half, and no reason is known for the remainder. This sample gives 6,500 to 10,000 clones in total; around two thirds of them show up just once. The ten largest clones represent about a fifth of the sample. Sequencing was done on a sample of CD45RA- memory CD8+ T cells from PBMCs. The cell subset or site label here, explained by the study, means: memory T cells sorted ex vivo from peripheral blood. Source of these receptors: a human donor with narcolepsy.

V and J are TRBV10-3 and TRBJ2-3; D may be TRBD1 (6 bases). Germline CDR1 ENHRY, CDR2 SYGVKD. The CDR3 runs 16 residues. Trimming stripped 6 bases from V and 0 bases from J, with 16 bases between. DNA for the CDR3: TGTGCCATCAGCGAAGCGGACAGTGCTAGCACAGATACGCAGTATTTT. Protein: CAISEADSASTDTQYF.

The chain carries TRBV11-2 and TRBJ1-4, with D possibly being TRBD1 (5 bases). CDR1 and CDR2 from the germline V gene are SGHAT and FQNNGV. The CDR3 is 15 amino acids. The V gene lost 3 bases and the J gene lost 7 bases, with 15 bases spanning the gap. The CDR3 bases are TGTGCCAGCAGCTTGGCAGGAATTGGGGGTGAAAAACTGTTTTTT. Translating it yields CASSLAGIGGEKLFF.

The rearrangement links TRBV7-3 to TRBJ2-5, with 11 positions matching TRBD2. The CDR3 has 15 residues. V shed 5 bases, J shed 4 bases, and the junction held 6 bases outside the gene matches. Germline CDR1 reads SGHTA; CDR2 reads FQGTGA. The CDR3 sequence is CASSLLGTSGETQYF. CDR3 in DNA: TGTGCCAGCAGCCTATTGGGGACTAGCGGAGAGACCCAGTACTTC. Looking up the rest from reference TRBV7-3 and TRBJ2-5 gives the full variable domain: GAGVSQTPSNKVTEKGKYVELRCDPISGHTALYWYRQSLGQGPEFLIYFQGTGAADDSGLPNDRFFAVRPEGSVSTLKIQRTERGDSAVYLCASSLLGTSGETQYFGPGTRLLVL.

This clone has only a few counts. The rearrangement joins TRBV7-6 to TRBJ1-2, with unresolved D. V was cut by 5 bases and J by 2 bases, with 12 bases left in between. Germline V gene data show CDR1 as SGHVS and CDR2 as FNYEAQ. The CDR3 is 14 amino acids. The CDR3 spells CASSPGLGNYGYTF. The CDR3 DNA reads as TGTGCCAGCAGCCCCGGACTGGGGAACTATGGCTACACCTTC.

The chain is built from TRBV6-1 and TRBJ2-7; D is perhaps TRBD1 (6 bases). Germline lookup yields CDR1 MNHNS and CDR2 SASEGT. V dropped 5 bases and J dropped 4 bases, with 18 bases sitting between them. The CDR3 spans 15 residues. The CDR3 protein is CASSLWAGVDYEQYF. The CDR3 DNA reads TGTGCCAGCAGTCTCTGGGCAGGGGTTGATTACGAGCAGTACTTC.

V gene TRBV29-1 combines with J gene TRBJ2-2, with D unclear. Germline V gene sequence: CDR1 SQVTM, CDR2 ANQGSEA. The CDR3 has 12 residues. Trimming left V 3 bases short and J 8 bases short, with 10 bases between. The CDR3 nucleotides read TGCAGCGTTGATCCCGAGTCAGGGGAGCTGTTTTTT. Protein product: CSVDPESGELFF.

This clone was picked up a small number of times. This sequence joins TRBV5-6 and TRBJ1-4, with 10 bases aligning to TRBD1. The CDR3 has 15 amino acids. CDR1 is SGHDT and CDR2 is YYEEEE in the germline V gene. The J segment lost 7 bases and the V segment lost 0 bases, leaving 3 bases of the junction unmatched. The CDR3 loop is CASSLGGTGAEKLFF. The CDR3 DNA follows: TGTGCCAGCAGCTTGGGCGGGACAGGGGCTGAAAAACTGTTTTTT.

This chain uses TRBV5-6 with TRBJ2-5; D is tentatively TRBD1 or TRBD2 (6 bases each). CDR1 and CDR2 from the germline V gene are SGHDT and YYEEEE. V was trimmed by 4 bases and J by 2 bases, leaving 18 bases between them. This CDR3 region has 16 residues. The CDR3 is CASSITRRGRQETQYF. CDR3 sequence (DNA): TGTGCCAGCAGCATAACACGCCGGGGGCGACAAGAGACCCAGTACTTC.